This TCR beta chain came from a study of shared clonotypes between healthy human individuals. Overall study findings and caveats: Richness estimates generally favored naive over memory subsets.

Only in-frame clones appear in the TCRdb table, and some are missing; sequencing was by immunoSEQ multiplex PCR. Of 330,000 or so clones in the sample, around 67% were seen once. In regard to this clone: The antigen is undetermined.

The CDR3 has 12 amino acids. Germline assignment: CDR1 SQVTM and CDR2 ANQGSEA. The ends were cut back, 5 bases at V and 4 bases at J, with 11 bases in the middle. Sequencing was done on a sample of memory CD4+ T cells sorted from blood. Noted subset: CD45RA-negative fraction. This TCR was sampled from a young man in good health. The rearrangement uses TRBV29-1 and TRBJ2-5; D remains ambiguous. The CDR3 bases are TGCAGCGTTACTGTAACGGGAGAGACCCAGTACTTC. This sequence encodes CSVTVTGETQYF.